The 16 T cell receptor beta chains listed next were all sequenced from one sample in a study of blood T cell repertoires in COVID-19. Some clones are missing from TCRdb's copy, which holds only in-frame ones; the method was immunoSEQ multiplex PCR. Here the sample spans 200,000 to 250,000 clones, around 83% being singletons. The specimen was peripheral blood. These receptors originate from a man in his forties with acute or convalescent COVID-19.

Only one count was recorded for this clone. This chain uses TRBV6-5 with TRBJ1-5, with TRBD1 as a possible D gene (5 bases). Trimming shortened V by 8 bases and J by 2 bases, and 16 bases separated the two germline ends. The CDR3 has 15 amino acids. The germline CDR1 and CDR2 sequences are MNHEY and SVGAGI. The CDR3 loop is CASDHGGEGNQPQHF. The CDR3 DNA reads as TGTGCCAGCGATCACGGGGGGGAGGGCAATCAGCCCCAGCATTTT.

This clone was detected once. The chain combines TRBV9 with TRBJ1-2; a weak D match, TRBD1 (6 bases). The germline gives CDR1 SGDLS, CDR2 YYNGEE. This CDR3 region has 14 residues. Trimming stripped 3 bases from V and 4 bases from J, with 13 bases between. CDR3 bases: TGTGCCAGCAGCGCGGGCGGGGGGCTCTATGGCTACACCTTC. Protein: CASSAGGGLYGYTF.

The genes are TRBV7-3 and TRBJ2-2; D call uncertain. Between the trimmed V and J ends, which lost 6 bases and 4 bases, there was a span of 9 bases. In germline, CDR1 is SGHTA, CDR2 FQGTGA. The CDR3 runs to 13 residues. This CDR3 is CASSQVGTGELFF. For the CDR3, the DNA is TGTGCCAGCAGTCAAGTCGGCACCGGGGAGCTGTTTTTT.

The genes are TRBV6-5 and TRBJ2-3; D perhaps matches TRBD2 (7 bases). The CDR3 spans 14 residues. V lost 5 bases and J 3 bases, leaving 12 bases between the germline ends. The germline CDR1 and CDR2 sequences are MNHEY and SVGAGI. The CDR3 loop reads CASSRGGPTDTQYF. The CDR3 DNA sequence: TGTGCCAGCAGTCGCGGGGGCCCGACAGATACGCAGTATTTT.

This clone has only one observation. CDR3 sequence (DNA): TGTGCCAGCAGCTCCCGGCCGGGTGGGGAAAAACTGTTTTTT. It is translated as CASSSRPGGEKLFF. The V gene is TRBV11-2, the J gene TRBJ1-4; D ambiguous. The germline V gene encodes CDR1 SGHAT and CDR2 FQNNGV. The CDR3 loop spans 14 amino acids. V dropped 4 bases and J dropped 8 bases, with 14 bases sitting between them. The variable domain in full, with the rest retrieved from reference TRBV11-2 and TRBJ1-4, is EAGVAQSPRYKIIEKRQSVAFWCNPISGHATLYWYQQILGQGPKLLIQFQNNGVVDDSQLPKDRFSAERLKGVDSTLKIQPAKLEDSAVYLCASSSRPGGEKLFFGSGTQLSVL.

The chain is built from TRBV5-8 and TRBJ1-2; a weak D match, TRBD1 (5 bases). Germline CDR1 SGHTS, CDR2 YDEGEE. The CDR3 extends over 14 amino acids. The germline V and J ends were trimmed by 0 bases and 6 bases, with 12 bases remaining between them. CDR3 in amino acids: CASSLGDFTNGYTF. CDR3 in DNA: TGTGCCAGCAGCTTGGGGGACTTTACTAATGGCTACACCTTC.

In this sample, this clone turned up once. The chain couples TRBV3-1 (or the pseudogene TRBV3-2) to TRBJ2-7; 10 positions agree with TRBD2. Germline values: CDR1 LGHDT, CDR2 YNNKEL (reference sequence). J lost 6 bases, V lost 4 bases, and 15 bases had no gene match. The length of the CDR3 is 17 residues. The CDR3 reads CASSLVGLAGDVREQYF. CDR3 sequence (DNA): TGTGCCAGCAGCCTCGTCGGTCTAGCGGGGGACGTTCGCGAGCAGTACTTC.

This clone came up once. This chain joins TRBV6-4 and TRBJ1-5; 12 bases align to TRBD1. CDR1 is MRHNA, CDR2 SNTAGT, per germline. V shed 7 bases, J shed 3 bases, and the junction held 13 bases outside the gene matches. The CDR3 has 18 residues. CDR3 in DNA: TGTGCCAGCACGCCTACGGGACAGGGGGCTCGATACAATCAGCCCCAGCATTTT. Encoded protein: CASTPTGQGARYNQPQHF.

This clone was counted once. This specimen includes other DNA sequences encoding the same CDR3. The chain combines TRBV10-3 with TRBJ2-7; D gene uncertain. The germline V and J ends were trimmed by 6 bases and 2 bases, with 11 bases remaining between them. This CDR3 region has 13 residues. Germline CDR1 reads ENHRY; CDR2 reads SYGVKD. CDR3 in amino acids: CAISEDKTYEQYF. For the CDR3, the DNA is TGTGCCATCAGCGAAGACAAGACCTACGAGCAGTACTTC.

The V call is TRBV6-5, the J call TRBJ1-6; possible D gene TRBD1, 6 bases. The length of the CDR3 is 16 residues. Germline V gene data show CDR1 as MNHEY and CDR2 as SVGAGI. The V end lost 2 bases, the J end lost 2 bases, and 10 bases lay between the germline ends. CDR3 residues: CASSYDRTPYNSPLHF. CDR3 DNA sequence: TGTGCCAGCAGTTACGACAGGACCCCCTATAATTCACCCCTCCACTTT.

This chain joins TRBV6-2 or TRBV6-3 and TRBJ1-2; D is undetermined. V lost 5 bases and J 7 bases, leaving 20 bases between the germline ends. The CDR3 spans 15 residues. Germline CDR1 is MNHEY and CDR2 is SVGEGT. The CDR3 bases are TGTGCCAGCAGTATCCCTCCAGAAGTCCGGGGTGGCTACACCTTC. Its protein product is CASSIPPEVRGGYTF.

This clone was recorded only once. The V call is TRBV3-1 (or the pseudogene TRBV3-2), the J call TRBJ1-2; TRBD1 matches at 9 bases. Trimming at V came to 2 bases and at J to 4 bases, leaving 5 bases not matched to a gene. The CDR3 sequence is 15 residues long. Per the germline V gene, CDR1 is LGHDT and CDR2 is YNNKEL (reference sequence). This CDR3 is CASSQTGGAFYGYTF. CDR3 in DNA: TGTGCCAGCAGCCAAACAGGGGGCGCCTTCTATGGCTACACCTTC.

The rearrangement uses TRBV12-3 or TRBV12-4 and TRBJ2-1, with 8 bases lining up with TRBD2. The CDR3 has 13 residues. V dropped 11 bases and J dropped 6; count of bases not matched to a gene: 9. CDR3 loop: CAGGLAGGNEQFF. The CDR3 DNA sequence: TGTGCCGGGGGCCTAGCGGGCGGCAATGAGCAGTTCTTC.

The chain couples TRBV19 to TRBJ1-6; 7 nucleotides match TRBD1. Germline CDR1 is LNHDA and CDR2 is SQIVND (reference sequence). After removal of 5 bases from V and 7 bases from J, the junction contained 5 bases not matched to a gene. This CDR3 contains 14 residues. CDR3 bases: TGTGCCAGTAGTCCTGGGACAGAGAATTCACCCCTCCACTTT. Encoded protein: CASSPGTENSPLHF.

The chain employs TRBV27 and TRBJ1-2, with D possibly being TRBD1 (5 bases). V dropped 3 bases and J dropped 7 bases, with 9 bases sitting between them. Per germline, CDR1 MNHEY and CDR2 SMNVEV (reference sequence). The CDR3 contains 12 residues. CDR3 residues: CASSFGGGGYTF. The CDR3 bases are TGTGCCAGCAGTTTCGGGGGGGGTGGCTACACCTTC.

The chain carries TRBV5-4 and TRBJ2-2; TRBD2 matches at 9 bases. The CDR3 contains 15 residues. V trimming: 6 bases; J trimming: 6 bases; junction bases outside the gene matches: 9. The germline V gene encodes CDR1 SGHNT and CDR2 YYREEE (reference sequence). This chain's CDR3 is CASKRGGAEAGELFF. The DNA of the CDR3 is TGTGCCAGCAAGCGCGGGGGGGCGGAAGCCGGGGAGCTGTTTTTT.